This T cell receptor (beta chain) comes out of a study of T-cell memory formation after mild COVID-19. Study-wide results and caveats: CD4+ clones that contracted lay mainly in CM and EM; CD8+ ones lay in EMRA. Later expanders leaned CD4+, whereas clones that contracted between day 15 and 85 were balanced CD4/CD8.

This clonotype was counted only a few times. Its antigen is not known. Germline loops: CDR1 SNHLY, CDR2 FYNNEI. V was pared by 8 bases and J by 7 bases, with 7 bases of the junction left unmatched. This CDR3 has 15 amino acids. TCRdb recomputed calls from the 5' RACE reads with MiXCR, one row per CDR3 protein. The table records about 360,000 distinct CDR3 sequences, roughly 13% of them present only once. Sequencing was carried out using PBMCs or a T cell subset sorted from them (not recorded which). The receptor's source is a man aged 18-30 years who had mild COVID-19 (a few samples of this study predate the infection). Cell type and time point are not known. The chain recombines TRBV2 with TRBJ1-6; 11 bases map to TRBD1. CDR3 sequence reads: CASCLGTGGNSPLHF. CDR3 nucleotides: TGTGCCAGCTGCCTCGGGACAGGGGGAAATTCACCCCTCCACTTT. The complete variable domain, with remaining parts taken from reference TRBV2 and TRBJ1-6, reads EPEVTQTPSHQVTQMGQEVILRCVPISNHLYFYWYRQILGQKVEFLVSFYNNEISEKSEIFDDQFSVERPDGSNFTLKIRSTKLEDSAMYFCASCLGTGGNSPLHFGNGTRLTVT.